Each of the 28 T cell receptor beta chains below was sequenced from the same sample in a study of CD8 T cells in ankylosing spondylitis. From the 5' RACE reads, TCRdb called clonotypes with MiXCR, one entry per CDR3 protein. The data hold 310,000 or so distinct CDR3 sequences, with over 15% observed a single time. Sample: blood, either unsorted or a sorted T cell fraction (not recorded which). These receptors came from a male donor with ankylosing spondylitis or in good health (not recorded which).

This clonotype has only a few counts. This chain joins TRBV5-1 and TRBJ2-3, with 10 bases identical to TRBD1. After removal of 6 bases from V and 6 bases from J, the junction contained 13 bases not matched to a gene. The germline V gene has CDR1 SGHRS and CDR2 YFSETQ. CDR3 length: 16 amino acids. DNA of the CDR3: TGCGCCAGCACGAGACAGGGGGCGGAAGAAGTTGATACGCAGTATTTT. This gives the protein CASTRQGAEEVDTQYF.

This clonotype appeared a few times. The J gene is TRBJ1-3, the V gene TRBV7-3, with TRBD1 matching over 10 bases. Germline trimming cut 5 bases from V and 2 bases from J; bases unmatched to any gene: 3. Looked up from germline, CDR1 is SGHTA and CDR2 is FQGTGA. This CDR3 spans 15 amino acids. The CDR3 DNA reads TGTGCCAGCAGCCGGACAGGGGGACCTGGAAACACCATATATTTT. This gives the protein CASSRTGGPGNTIYF.

CDR3 DNA: TGTGCCAGCAGCTTAGGGGGCTTGTTCAATTCACCCCTCCACTTT. Translating gives CASSLGGLFNSPLHF. The chain has TRBV5-6 and TRBJ1-6; 7 nucleotides agree with TRBD1. V dropped 2 bases and J dropped 7; count of bases not matched to a gene: 6. Germline CDR1 SGHDT, CDR2 YYEEEE. This CDR3 has 15 amino acids. The variable domain in full, completed from reference TRBV5-6 and TRBJ1-6, reads DAGVTQSPTHLIKTRGQQVTLRCSPKSGHDTVSWYQQALGQGPQFIFQYYEEEERQRGNFPDRFSGHQFPNYSSELNVNALLLGDSALYLCASSLGGLFNSPLHFGNGTRLTVT.

This clonotype turned up a few times. This chain uses TRBV5-5 with TRBJ1-5, with D maybe TRBD1 (5 bases). Germline V gene sequence: CDR1 SGHKS, CDR2 YYEKEE (reference sequence). The CDR3 length is 15 residues. V was trimmed by 2 bases and J by 6 bases, leaving 15 bases between them. The CDR3 DNA is TGTGCCAGCAGCTTAGAGGGGAGTCGGGGTCAGCCCCAGCATTTT. Amino acids: CASSLEGSRGQPQHF.

In its sample, this clonotype was seen a few times. This chain links TRBV28 with TRBJ2-5; TRBD2 is a possible D gene (6 bases). Trimming left V 7 bases short and J 1 base short, with 10 bases between. In germline, CDR1 is MDHEN, CDR2 SYDVKM. The CDR3 has 13 residues. The CDR3 here is CASNREFQETQYF. Written as DNA, the CDR3 is TGTGCCAGCAACCGGGAGTTCCAAGAGACCCAGTACTTC.

The chain employs TRBV3-1 and TRBJ1-2; 8 bases match TRBD1. V shed 3 bases, J shed 6 bases, and the junction held 9 bases outside the gene matches. The germline V gene has CDR1 LGHDT and CDR2 YNNKEL (reference sequence). The CDR3 is 15 amino acids. The CDR3 nucleotides read TGTGCCAGCAGCCAGTCGTTGCGACAGGGGAATGGCTACACCTTC. Translation gives CASSQSLRQGNGYTF. The variable domain in full, completed from reference TRBV3-1 and TRBJ1-2, reads DTAVSQTPKYLVTQMGNDKSIKCEQNLGHDTMYWYKQDSKKFLKIMFSYNNKELIINETVPNRFSPKSPDKAHLNLHINSLELGDSAVYFCASSQSLRQGNGYTFGSGTRLTVV.

This chain links TRBV9 with TRBJ2-3; 11 nucleotides agree with TRBD2. The CDR3 extends over 18 amino acids. From germline, CDR1 is SGDLS and CDR2 YYNGEE. The trim removed 0 bases at V and 2 bases at J, leaving 8 bases unmatched. The CDR3 region has the DNA TGTGCCAGCAGCGTAGGCTCTAGCGGGGGGCTCCTCACAGATACGCAGTATTTT. It yields the protein CASSVGSSGGLLTDTQYF.

The J gene is TRBJ2-7, the V gene TRBV6-2 or TRBV6-3; a possible D gene is TRBD1 (5 bases). The germline V gene has CDR1 MNHEY and CDR2 SVGEGT. The CDR3 length is 14 residues. Trimming left V 6 bases short and J 2 bases short, with 14 bases between. The CDR3 region is CASRPGNSAYEQYV. The CDR3 DNA sequence: TGTGCCAGCAGACCAGGGAACAGTGCCTACGAGCAGTACGTC.

This clonotype was found many times. This chain joins TRBV5-1 and TRBJ2-5; D not certain. CDR1 is SGHRS and CDR2 is YFSETQ in the germline V gene. The CDR3 is made up of 12 amino acids. V was trimmed by 0 bases and J by 4 bases, leaving 4 bases between them. The CDR3 coding sequence is TGCGCCAGCAGCTTGGGGGCAGAGACCCAGTACTTC. Amino acid sequence: CASSLGAETQYF.

A remark on this clonotype: One end of the junction is discordant with germline, which a read error may explain. The chain employs TRBV6-5 and TRBJ2-2; D may be TRBD2 (6 bases). Germline V CDR1 and CDR2: MNHEY, SVGAGI. The CDR3 runs 14 residues. In nucleotides, the CDR3 is TGTACCAGCAGTTACTCGAGGGGAGGCGGGGAGCTGTTTTTT. This gives the protein CTSSYSRGGGELFF.

V is TRBV6-1 and J is TRBJ1-5; 8 bases are a match to TRBD1. CDR1 MNHNS and CDR2 SASEGT come from the germline V gene. The CDR3 contains 16 residues. V shed 10 bases and J 0 bases; nucleotides not matched to a gene: 11. The CDR3 region has the DNA TGTGCCATAGGGACAGGCCGGAGAAATAGCAATCAGCCCCAGCATTTT. Translating gives CAIGTGRRNSNQPQHF.

About this clonotype: A read error is possible here, since a much larger clone lies one base away. CDR3 region: CASSDQETKYF. The CDR3 DNA is TGTGCCAGCAGTGACCAAGAGACCAAGTACTTC. The rearrangement uses TRBV6-4 and TRBJ2-5; D gene ambiguous. Germline assignment: CDR1 MRHNA and CDR2 SNTAGT. The CDR3 extends over 11 amino acids.

This clonotype was detected only a few times. The V gene is TRBV4-2, the J gene TRBJ2-2; D assignment may be TRBD1 or TRBD2 (5 bases each). Germline loops: CDR1 LGHNA, CDR2 YNFKEQ. V lost 4 bases and J 4 bases, leaving 10 bases between the germline ends. CDR3 length equals 14 residues. The CDR3 protein is CASSPDGTTGELFF. CDR3 in DNA: TGTGCCAGCAGCCCCGATGGGACCACCGGGGAGCTGTTTTTT.

This clonotype was seen at least ten times. J is TRBJ2-1 and V is TRBV5-1; D might be TRBD1 (5 bases). Looked up from germline, CDR1 is SGHRS and CDR2 is YFSETQ. The CDR3 has 15 amino acids. V lost 4 bases to trimming and J lost 0 bases, with 11 bases between them. DNA for the CDR3: TGCGCCAGCAGCCAGGCAGGGAACTCCTACAATGAGCAGTTCTTC. Encoded protein: CASSQAGNSYNEQFF.

This clonotype was counted a few times. The rearrangement links TRBV5-1 to TRBJ2-7; 8 bases agree with TRBD2. CDR3 length equals 15 residues. V shed 1 base, J shed 4 bases, and the junction held 7 bases outside the gene matches. CDR1 is SGHRS, CDR2 YFSETQ, per germline. As DNA, the CDR3 is TGCGCCAGCAGCTTGAGCGGGGGCCCTATGTACGAGCAGTACGTC. Encoded protein: CASSLSGGPMYEQYV.

This clonotype was recorded many times. The CDR3 bases are TGTGCCAGCAGCCAGGGATCCCAAGAGACCCAGTACTTC. This gives the protein CASSQGSQETQYF. The chain recombines TRBV9 with TRBJ2-5; maybe TRBD1 (5 bases). The CDR3 is 13 amino acids. Trimming shortened V by 4 bases and J by 1 base, and 8 bases separated the two germline ends. The germline CDR1 and CDR2 sequences are SGDLS and YYNGEE.

V and J are TRBV13 and TRBJ2-4, with D perhaps being TRBD1 or TRBD2 (5 bases each). CDR1 is PRHDT, CDR2 FYEKMQ, per germline (reference sequence). V was shortened by 3 bases and J by 5 bases, with 17 bases between the two germline ends. The CDR3 extends over 16 amino acids. DNA of the CDR3: TGTGCCAGCAGCTTGGGGCGGGTTTCACCCCAAAACATTCAGTACTTC. Amino acid sequence: CASSLGRVSPQNIQYF.

Ten or more counts support this clonotype. The chain employs TRBV3-1 and TRBJ2-3, with D unresolved. Germline V gene lookup returns CDR1 LGHDT and CDR2 YNNKEL (reference sequence). CDR3 length: 14 amino acids. V was clipped by 0 bases and J by 9 bases, with 13 bases between them. The CDR3 is CASSQDRAYGTQYF. CDR3 in DNA: TGTGCCAGCAGCCAAGATAGGGCCTATGGGACGCAGTATTTT.

The chain recombines TRBV12-3 or TRBV12-4 with TRBJ2-7; possibly TRBD2 for D (5 bases). The CDR3 sequence is 11 residues long. This CDR3 reads CANSSGYEQYV. The DNA for the CDR3 is TGTGCCAACAGTTCGGGGTACGAGCAGTACGTC.

CDR3 residues: CATVGGGSVAFF. CDR3 in DNA: TGTGCCACCGTTGGGGGCGGCTCAGTAGCTTTCTTT. The rearrangement links TRBV6-2 or TRBV6-3 to TRBJ1-1; a possible D gene is TRBD1 (6 bases). Germline CDR1 is MNHEY and CDR2 is SVGEGT. The CDR3 has 12 residues. V was clipped by 10 bases and J by 10 bases, with 19 bases between them.

This clonotype was counted a few times. The chain combines TRBV5-6 with TRBJ2-3; 8 nucleotides line up with TRBD2. Trimming at V came to 3 bases and at J to 8 bases, leaving 14 bases not matched to a gene. The CDR3 covers 16 residues. Germline assignment: CDR1 SGHDT and CDR2 YYEEEE. This CDR3 reads CASSSHFSVSGGTQYF. As DNA, the CDR3 is TGTGCCAGCAGCTCCCATTTTAGTGTGAGCGGGGGTACGCAGTATTTT.

The genes are TRBV10-3 and TRBJ2-7; 11 bases agree with TRBD2. Germline V gene data show CDR1 as ENHRY and CDR2 as SYGVKD. V was pared by 5 bases and J by 2 bases, with 5 bases of the junction left unmatched. This CDR3 comprises 15 residues. This CDR3 is CAISPGLAGAYEQYV. DNA for the CDR3: TGTGCCATCAGTCCCGGACTAGCGGGCGCCTACGAGCAGTACGTC.

This clonotype has just a few counts. The rearrangement joins TRBV4-1 to TRBJ2-2; a possible D gene is TRBD2 (6 bases). The ends were cut back, 4 bases at V and 5 bases at J, with 14 bases in the middle. The CDR3 consists of 15 residues. Germline V gene lookup returns CDR1 MGHRA and CDR2 YSYEKL. The CDR3 sequence is CASSRTGSGTGELFF. The DNA for the CDR3 is TGCGCCAGCAGCCGAACCGGGAGTGGTACCGGGGAGCTGTTTTTT.

This clonotype was observed a handful of times. The rearrangement uses TRBV28 and TRBJ2-7; a weak D match, TRBD1 (5 bases). The V end lost 4 bases, the J end lost 0 bases, and 13 bases lay between the germline ends. The CDR3 loop spans 15 amino acids. CDR1 and CDR2 (germline): MDHEN, SYDVKM. CDR3 loop: CASSSGYPVSYEQYV. The DNA of the CDR3 is TGTGCCAGCAGTTCAGGGTATCCTGTCTCCTACGAGCAGTACGTC.

The sample holds many counts of this clonotype. V is TRBV5-1 and J is TRBJ1-2; D is unclear. Germline lookup yields CDR1 SGHRS and CDR2 YFSETQ. CDR3 length: 12 residues. V was cut by 4 bases and J by 3 bases, with 7 bases left in between. In nucleotides, the CDR3 is TGCGCCAGCAGCGGAACTGACTATGGCTACACCTTC. Translated: CASSGTDYGYTF.

The table lists this clonotype with many counts. The chain joins TRBV20-1 to TRBJ1-1; no clear D. Germline CDR1 reads DFQATT; CDR2 reads SNEGSKA (reference sequence). The ends were cut back, 1 base at V and 1 base at J, with 4 bases in the middle. The CDR3 is 12 amino acids. CDR3 residues: CSARGPNTEAFF. The CDR3 region has the DNA TGCAGTGCTAGAGGCCCGAACACTGAAGCTTTCTTT.

The chain links TRBV20-1 to TRBJ1-5; no definite D call. Germline lookup yields CDR1 DFQATT and CDR2 SNEGSKA (reference sequence). This CDR3 has 13 amino acids. V lost 4 bases and J 7 bases, leaving 14 bases between the germline ends. The DNA for the CDR3 is TGCAGTGCTACTCAGGACCCGACACAGCCCCAGCATTTT. Translation gives CSATQDPTQPQHF.

The chain employs TRBV7-3 and TRBJ2-2, with 7 bases that match TRBD2. Germline CDR1 is SGHTA and CDR2 is FQGTGA. V lost 1 base and J lost 6; bases outside the gene matches: 2. The CDR3 extends over 14 amino acids. CDR3 DNA sequence: TGTGCCAGCAGCTTAAGGGGAGGGGCCGGGGAGCTGTTTTTT. Encoded protein: CASSLRGGAGELFF.